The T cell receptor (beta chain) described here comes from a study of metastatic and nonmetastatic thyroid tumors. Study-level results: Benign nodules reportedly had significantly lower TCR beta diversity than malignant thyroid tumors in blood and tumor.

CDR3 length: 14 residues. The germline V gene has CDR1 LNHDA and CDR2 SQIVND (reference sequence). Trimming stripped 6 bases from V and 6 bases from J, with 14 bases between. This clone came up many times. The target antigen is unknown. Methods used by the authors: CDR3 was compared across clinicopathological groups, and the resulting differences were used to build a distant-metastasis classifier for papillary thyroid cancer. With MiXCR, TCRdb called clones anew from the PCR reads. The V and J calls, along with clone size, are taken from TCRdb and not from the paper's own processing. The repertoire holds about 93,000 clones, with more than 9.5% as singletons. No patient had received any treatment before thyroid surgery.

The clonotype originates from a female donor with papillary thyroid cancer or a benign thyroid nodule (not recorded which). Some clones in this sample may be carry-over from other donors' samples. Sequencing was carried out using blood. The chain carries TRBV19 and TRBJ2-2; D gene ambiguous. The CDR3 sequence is CASRIERDAGELFF. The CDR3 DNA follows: TGTGCCAGTAGGATCGAAAGGGATGCCGGGGAGCTGTTTTTT.